This T cell receptor (beta chain) was observed in a study of early T cells in non-severe SARS-CoV-2 infection (dated by TCRdb to the early 2020s). About the investigation overall: TCR sequencing used bulk RNA from unsorted whole blood, so alpha and beta chains could not be paired.

Trimming costs V 0 bases and J 0 bases, and their ends lie 11 bases apart. The CDR1 and CDR2 encoded by the germline V gene (reference sequence) are DFQATT and SNEGSKA. There are 16 amino acids in the CDR3, from cysteine to phenylalanine inclusive. Solely the CDR3 DNA is kept, with 48 bases framed from the first base. Overall study outcomes, separate from this receptor: VDJdb matching was skewed toward anti-spike CD8 responses and likely underestimated virus-specific expansions, missing private and CD4 specificities.

This was a case-control study nested in a cohort of healthcare workers in London, UK, who had nasopharyngeal swab PCR tests and blood samples taken every week. Healthcare workers were recruited during the week of the UK lockdown, between 23 and 31 March 2020, and followed weekly for up to roughly 15 weeks. The method behind the library was 5' RACE. Sequencing instrument: NextSeq 500. The TCR library protocol attached unique molecular identifiers to individual cDNA molecules to correct for sequencing error and PCR bias. Both TCR alpha and beta chains were sequenced, and tight co-correlation was observed between alpha and beta sequence abundances in each sample. The authors' analysis ran thus. V gene, J gene and CDR3 annotation of TCR sequences was performed with Decombinator V4. TCRs were defined as expanded if a significant change between any two time points was detected under a Poisson model with p below 0.0001. TCR abundances were normalised to the total number of TCRs sequenced per sample and were expressed as counts per million. TRAV1-2 paired with TRAJ12, TRAJ20 or TRAJ33 defined MAIT TCRs, while TRAV10 paired with TRAJ18 defined iNKT TCRs. VDJdb, accessed 1 November 2021, was searched for CMV, EBV and SARS-CoV-2 annotated TCRs, excluding TCRs annotated for multiple antigens. TCRdb passed the public sequencing reads through fastp at Q25 and MiXCR, retaining productive beta sequences. Rows merge per CDR3 protein into single entries with the most common DNA and genes. Here the V and J calls rest on TCRdb's processing, not on the authors' analysis. For this sample there are fewer than 85,000 distinct CDR3 sequences; roughly a sixth appear just once. The ten largest clones take up 12% of the sample.

This clonotype was detected only a few times. The antigen it recognizes is unknown. There are no base qualities to consult, and no much larger clone falls within one base. Recombination connected TRBV20-1 to TRBJ1-4; the D gene remains uncertain. The receptor was derived from an adult who was a healthcare worker with PCR-confirmed SARS-CoV-2 infection or an uninfected control (not recorded which). The sample consisted of whole blood. The CDR3 corresponds to CSARDRTLATNEKLFF. The DNA reads TGCAGTGCTAGAGATCGAACCTTAGCAACTAATGAAAAACTGTTTTTT.